The clone carrying this T cell receptor beta chain came up many times. What it binds is unknown. A second PCR of 7 to 11 cycles used a sample-barcoded 5' primer and a J-beta primer mix. TCRdb analysed the 5' RACE reads with MiXCR anew, one entry per CDR3 protein. The sample includes some 1,500,000 distinct CDR3 sequences, 42% of them seen just once. Germline V gene sequence: CDR1 SQVTM, CDR2 ANQGSEA. Trimming removed 1 base from V and 3 bases from J, with 3 bases in between. The CDR3 has 11 amino acids. This entry comes from a study of blood T cells in healthy people across ages. Study observations and caveats: Among long-lived donors, naive CD4+ cells were more numerous and diversity higher than in aged donors. Diversity was estimated from one million T cells, and these estimates were considered underestimates.

Each sample yielded at least 6 million isolated PBMCs. Each sample yielded at least 5.5 micrograms of PBMC total RNA. The rearrangement links TRBV29-1 to TRBJ1-2; the D is unclear. The specimen sequenced was blood. This receptor was taken from a woman younger than 35 in good health. The CDR3 DNA follows: TGCAGCGTTGAAGCATACTATGGCTACACCTTC. Translated: CSVEAYYGYTF.